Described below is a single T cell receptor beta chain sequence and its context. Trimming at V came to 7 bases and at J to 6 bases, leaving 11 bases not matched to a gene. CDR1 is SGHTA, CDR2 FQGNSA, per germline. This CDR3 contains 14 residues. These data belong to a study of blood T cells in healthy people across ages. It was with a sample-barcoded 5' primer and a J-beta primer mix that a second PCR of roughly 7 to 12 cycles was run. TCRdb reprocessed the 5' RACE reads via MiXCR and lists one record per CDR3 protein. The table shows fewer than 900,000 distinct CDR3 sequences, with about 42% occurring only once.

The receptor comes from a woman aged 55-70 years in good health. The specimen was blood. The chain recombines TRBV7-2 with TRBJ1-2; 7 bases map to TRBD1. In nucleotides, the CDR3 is TGTGCCAGCAAGGAGGGTACAGGGGCCCATGGCTACACCTTC. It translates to CASKEGTGAHGYTF.